A single T cell receptor (beta chain) is shown here with its context. Its antigen is as yet unknown. There are 18 residues in the CDR3. CDR1 is KGHDR and CDR2 is SFDVKD in the germline V gene. Trimming removed 4 bases from V and 1 base from J, with 19 bases in between. The protocol was immunoSEQ multiplex PCR, while the TCRdb copy is restricted to in-frame clones and leaves out a portion. The sample lists some 640,000 clones, 89% occurring once. Treatment meaning: 15 to 20 received Ad26.COV2.S at low or high dose, single or two shots; roughly five received placebo; per-sample allocation not given. Collection of samples fell on day 63 after the first vaccine or placebo injection. Recruitment in Boston yielded a donor of adult age, 18-55 years. This sample is drawn from a study of Ad26.COV2.S vaccination and SARS-CoV-2 variants. Study-wide context: Within the COV1001 Ad26.COV2.S trial arm, the donor was enrolled. Ad26.COV2.S, an intramuscular injection, was given once or twice 56 days apart.

Whole-study findings and limits: Breadth measured for non-spike TCRs was similar across vaccine and placebo recipients.

The sequencing used peripheral blood, collected in a trial of Ad26.COV2.S vaccine versus placebo. The J gene is TRBJ2-1, the V gene TRBV24-1; D uncertain. This TCR was sampled from a person between 18 and 60 years old who received the Ad26.COV2.S COVID-19 vaccine or a placebo. The CDR3 region is CATSDPPLTSVSYNEQFF. CDR3 DNA sequence: TGTGCCACCAGTGACCCACCACTTACCTCCGTTTCCTACAATGAGCAGTTCTTC.